This TCR beta chain was captured by sequencing in a study of cytomegalovirus exposure and HLA in healthy donors. Study-wide results and limits: Available immune exposure information covered CMV serostatus only.

Germline loops: CDR1 SNHLY, CDR2 FYNNEI. The V gene end was trimmed by 4 bases and the J gene end by 4 bases; junction bases not matched to a gene: 17. The CDR3 contains 20 residues. About this clone itself: Its specificity is unknown.

13 Jbeta primers and 60 Vbeta primers were used for the PCR. The method was immunoSEQ multiplex PCR; TCRdb's version includes in-frame clones alone and lacks a portion of them. The sample carries 150,000 to 200,000 clones, about 80% recorded once. This chain joins TRBV2 and TRBJ2-3; 13 bases align to TRBD2. The receptor's source is a woman aged 18-30 years in good health and CMV-seropositive. Material: PBMCs. CDR3 loop: CASSVSSLLAGGINSDTQYF. The CDR3 bases are TGTGCCAGCAGTGTTTCGTCGTTACTAGCGGGGGGGATAAACTCAGATACGCAGTATTTT.